These T cell receptor beta chains were read from a single sample in a study of early T cells in non-severe SARS-CoV-2 infection. Via MiXCR, TCRdb re-called the 5' RACE reads, giving one row per CDR3 protein. The repertoire consists of tens of thousands of distinct CDR3 sequences, with about 9.9% occurring once and the leading ten covering approximately 10%. Sequences were obtained from whole blood. The receptors stem from an adult who was a healthcare worker with PCR-confirmed SARS-CoV-2 infection or an uninfected control (not recorded which). Each CDR3 is given without its conserved first and last residue. D genes are given only for firm matches. Clone size, where shown, is once, few, many, or a class for clones that have expanded.

CDR3aa: ASSHRVYTGELF
v_gene: TRBV14
d_gene: .
abundance: many

CDR3aa: ASSLTSGSVQF
v_gene: TRBV3-1
d_gene: TRBD2
abundance: many

CDR3aa: ASSWDRGGTEAF
v_gene: TRBV25-1
d_gene: TRBD1
abundance: few

CDR3aa: ASKRGDEQY
v_gene: TRBV11-1
d_gene: TRBD2
abundance: few

CDR3aa: ATSDSSNGRSTDTQY
v_gene: TRBV24-1
d_gene: .
abundance: many

CDR3aa: ASSLSTGAADTQY
v_gene: TRBV28
d_gene: TRBD1
abundance: few

CDR3aa: ASSFTYEQY
v_gene: TRBV7-2
d_gene: .
abundance: many

CDR3aa: ASRRLAGGANEQF
v_gene: TRBV28
d_gene: TRBD2
abundance: .

CDR3aa: ASSPGLNTLHEQF
v_gene: TRBV11-2
d_gene: .
abundance: many

CDR3aa: ASSGPGGPISNQPQH
v_gene: TRBV6-4
d_gene: .
abundance: many

CDR3aa: ASSQEISALETQY
v_gene: TRBV4-1
d_gene: .
abundance: .

CDR3aa: ASSESMGQGVDEQY
v_gene: TRBV10-1
d_gene: TRBD1
abundance: medium-sized

CDR3aa: SVEVRGENNEQF
v_gene: TRBV29-1
d_gene: .
abundance: .

CDR3aa: ASSSSGLYQPQH
v_gene: TRBV6-2/TRBV6-3
d_gene: .
abundance: many

CDR3aa: ASSRTTSGRLHTGELF
v_gene: TRBV27
d_gene: TRBD2
abundance: many

CDR3aa: SGQTAWGSEQY
v_gene: TRBV29-1
d_gene: .
abundance: few

CDR3aa: ASSTYEKLF
v_gene: TRBV7-8
d_gene: .
abundance: many

CDR3aa: ASSPGLAGELKQF
v_gene: TRBV5-1
d_gene: TRBD2
abundance: few

CDR3aa: SVSEGSGNTIY
v_gene: TRBV29-1
d_gene: .
abundance: few

CDR3aa: ASSPSLGTNYGYT
v_gene: TRBV3-1
d_gene: .
abundance: .

CDR3aa: ASGLSRGDGNTIY
v_gene: TRBV2
d_gene: TRBD1
abundance: .

CDR3aa: ATRTGGSTEAF
v_gene: TRBV10-3
d_gene: TRBD1
abundance: many

CDR3aa: ASHSSSYEQY
v_gene: TRBV28
d_gene: .
abundance: many

CDR3aa: ASSDSPNQPQH
v_gene: TRBV2
d_gene: .
abundance: many

CDR3aa: ASSYLDIRSGANVLT
v_gene: TRBV6-6
d_gene: .
abundance: many

CDR3aa: ASSSVLAEQF
v_gene: TRBV7-9
d_gene: .
abundance: few

CDR3aa: SVEPVQGTEAF
v_gene: TRBV29-1
d_gene: .
abundance: .

CDR3aa: AARDRRYEQY
v_gene: TRBV24-1
d_gene: .
abundance: many

CDR3aa: ASSPTGTYWDTQY
v_gene: TRBV9
d_gene: .
abundance: many

CDR3aa: AIRPSTGSYEQY
v_gene: TRBV10-3
d_gene: .
abundance: .

CDR3aa: ASSLVPDTEAF
v_gene: TRBV11-2
d_gene: .
abundance: .

CDR3aa: SAREGPSYGYT
v_gene: TRBV20-1
d_gene: .
abundance: many

CDR3aa: ASSEDGYSYEQY
v_gene: TRBV2
d_gene: .
abundance: .

CDR3aa: ASSFSGLRQETQY
v_gene: TRBV5-4
d_gene: .
abundance: .

CDR3aa: SAKGVTEAF
v_gene: TRBV20-1
d_gene: .
abundance: .

CDR3aa: ASSLGALGDGYT
v_gene: TRBV5-1
d_gene: .
abundance: .

CDR3aa: ASSVALSTDTQY
v_gene: TRBV28
d_gene: .
abundance: many

CDR3aa: SAGAGYEQY
v_gene: TRBV20-1
d_gene: TRBD2
abundance: .

CDR3aa: ASSADDPRGTLKPGELF
v_gene: TRBV9
d_gene: .
abundance: many

CDR3aa: ASSPRKGDGSNGELF
v_gene: TRBV25-1
d_gene: .
abundance: few

CDR3aa: ASSPERDNEQF
v_gene: TRBV2
d_gene: .
abundance: .

CDR3aa: ASSQSGELF
v_gene: TRBV14
d_gene: .
abundance: .

CDR3aa: ASSLAGVTQPQH
v_gene: TRBV7-2
d_gene: .
abundance: few

CDR3aa: ASSYSRGSSYEQY
v_gene: TRBV6-6
d_gene: .
abundance: .

CDR3aa: ASSPRRMNTEAF
v_gene: TRBV12-3/TRBV12-4
d_gene: .
abundance: few

CDR3aa: ASSNPPVSGRGNEQF
v_gene: TRBV2
d_gene: TRBD2
abundance: many

CDR3aa: ASSPLGDEQY
v_gene: TRBV3-1
d_gene: .
abundance: .